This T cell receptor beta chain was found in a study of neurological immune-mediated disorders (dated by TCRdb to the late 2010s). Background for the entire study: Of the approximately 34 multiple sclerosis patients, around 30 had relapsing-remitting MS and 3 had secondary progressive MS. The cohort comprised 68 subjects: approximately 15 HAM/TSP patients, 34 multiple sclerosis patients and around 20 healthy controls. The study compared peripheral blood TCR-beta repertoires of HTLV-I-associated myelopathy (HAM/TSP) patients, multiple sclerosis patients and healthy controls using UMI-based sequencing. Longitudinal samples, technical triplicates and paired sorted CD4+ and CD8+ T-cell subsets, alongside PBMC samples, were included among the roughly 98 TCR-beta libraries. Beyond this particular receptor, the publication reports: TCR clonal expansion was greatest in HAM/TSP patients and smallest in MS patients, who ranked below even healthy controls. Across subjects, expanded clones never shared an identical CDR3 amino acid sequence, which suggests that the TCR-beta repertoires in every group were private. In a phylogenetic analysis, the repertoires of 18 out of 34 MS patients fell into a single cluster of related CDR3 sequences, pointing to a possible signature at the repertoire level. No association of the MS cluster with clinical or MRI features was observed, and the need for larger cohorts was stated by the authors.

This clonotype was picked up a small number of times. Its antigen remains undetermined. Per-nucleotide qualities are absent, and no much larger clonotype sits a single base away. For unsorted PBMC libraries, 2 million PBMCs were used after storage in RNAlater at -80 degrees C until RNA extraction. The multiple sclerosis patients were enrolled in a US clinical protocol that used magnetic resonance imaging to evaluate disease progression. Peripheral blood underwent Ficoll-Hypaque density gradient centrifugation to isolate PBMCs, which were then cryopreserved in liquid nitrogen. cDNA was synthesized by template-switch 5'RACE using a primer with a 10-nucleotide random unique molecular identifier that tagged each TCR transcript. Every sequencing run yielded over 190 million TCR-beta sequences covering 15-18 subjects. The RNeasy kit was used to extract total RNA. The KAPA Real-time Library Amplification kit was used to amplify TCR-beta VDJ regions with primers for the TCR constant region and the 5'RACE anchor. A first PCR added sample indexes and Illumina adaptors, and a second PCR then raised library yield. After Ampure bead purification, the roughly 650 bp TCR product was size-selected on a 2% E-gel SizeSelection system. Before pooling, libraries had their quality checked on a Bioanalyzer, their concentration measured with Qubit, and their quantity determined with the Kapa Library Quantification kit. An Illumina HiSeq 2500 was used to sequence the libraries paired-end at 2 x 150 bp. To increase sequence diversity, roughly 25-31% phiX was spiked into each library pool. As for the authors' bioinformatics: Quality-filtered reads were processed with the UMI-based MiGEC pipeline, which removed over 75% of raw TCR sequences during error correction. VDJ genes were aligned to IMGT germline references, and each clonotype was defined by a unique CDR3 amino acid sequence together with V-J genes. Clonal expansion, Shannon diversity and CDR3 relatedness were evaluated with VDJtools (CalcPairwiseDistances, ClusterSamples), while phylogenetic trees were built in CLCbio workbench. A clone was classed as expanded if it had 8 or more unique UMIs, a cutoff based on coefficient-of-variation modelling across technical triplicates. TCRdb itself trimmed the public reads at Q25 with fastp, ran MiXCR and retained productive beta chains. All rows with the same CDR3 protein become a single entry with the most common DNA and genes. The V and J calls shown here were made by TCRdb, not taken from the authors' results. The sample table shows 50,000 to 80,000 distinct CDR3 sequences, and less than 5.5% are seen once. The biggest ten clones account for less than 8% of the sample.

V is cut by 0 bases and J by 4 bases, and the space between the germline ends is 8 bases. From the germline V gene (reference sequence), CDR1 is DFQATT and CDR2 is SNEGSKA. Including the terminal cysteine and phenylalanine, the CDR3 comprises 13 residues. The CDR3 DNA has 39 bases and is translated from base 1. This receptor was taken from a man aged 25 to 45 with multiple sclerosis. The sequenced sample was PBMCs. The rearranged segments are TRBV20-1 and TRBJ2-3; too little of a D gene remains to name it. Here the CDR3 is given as CSARDGPADTQYF. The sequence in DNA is TGCAGTGCTAGAGATGGTCCAGCAGATACGCAGTATTTT.